This T cell receptor beta chain was obtained from a study of T cells in Graves' hyperthyroidism and ophthalmopathy. The source material, RNA transcripts, was used to amplify TCR beta CDR3 regions. The HTBI primer set drove a first-round RT-PCR of the TCR CDR3. TCRdb reprocessed the multiplex PCR reads with MiXCR, giving one entry per CDR3 protein. Among over 700,000 distinct CDR3 sequences listed, roughly 32% were seen once. This clonotype was observed a few times. Trimming shortened V by 0 bases and J by 3 bases, and 11 bases separated the two germline ends. Germline loops: CDR1 MNHNS, CDR2 SASEGT. The CDR3 has 15 residues.

Source material: blood. This sequence joins TRBV6-1 and TRBJ1-1, with D possibly being TRBD1 (6 bases). This TCR was sampled from a woman in her thirties or forties with Graves' hyperthyroidism. CDR3 loop: CASSEAGGWDTEAFF. The CDR3 bases are TGTGCCAGCAGTGAAGCCGGGGGCTGGGACACTGAAGCTTTCTTT.